This TCR beta chain was identified in a study of blood T cell repertoires in COVID-19. About the study: Donors in the United States, Italy and Spain gave samples during acute or convalescent COVID-19. The cDNA or gDNA used as material had been derived from T cells, B-cell-depleted T cells, or PBMCs.

In the source study's methods: Reference gene primer amplification in the assay estimated nucleated cell counts. This table comes from immunoSEQ multiplex PCR, and its TCRdb copy is limited to in-frame clones, with some not included. V and J calls and clone size are those listed in that table; D and trimming were worked out from the DNA. The data contain roughly 230,000 clones, around 82% of them singletons. CDR1 and CDR2 from the germline V gene are MNHEY and SVGEGT. The CDR3 runs 15 residues. Trimming removed 2 bases from V and 4 bases from J, with 14 bases in between. Source material: peripheral blood. The rearrangement uses TRBV6-2 or TRBV6-3 and TRBJ1-2, with a weak D call TRBD1 (5 bases). The sequence derives from a man in his forties with active or convalescent COVID-19. The DNA for the CDR3 is TGTGCCAGCAGTTACGAAGCGGAGGGGTTCTATGGCTACACCTTC. Amino acids: CASSYEAEGFYGYTF.